This T cell receptor (beta chain) was sequenced for a study of blood T cell repertoires in COVID-19. The data were produced by immunoSEQ multiplex PCR, yet TCRdb's version contains in-frame clones alone and is incomplete. The sample records under 200,000 clones, around nine tenths being singletons. V shed 0 bases, J shed 9 bases, and the junction held 11 bases outside the gene matches. Germline lookup yields CDR1 LGHNA and CDR2 YNFKEQ. The CDR3 is 16 amino acids. This TCR was sampled from a woman in her forties or fifties who had recovered from COVID-19. This sequence joins TRBV4-2 and TRBJ2-1, with 7 bases matching TRBD2. The sample comprised PBMCs or T cells enriched from blood (not recorded which). The CDR3 spells CASSQDRSGWLGEQFF. In DNA form, the CDR3 reads TGTGCCAGCAGCCAAGATCGTAGCGGGTGGCTTGGTGAGCAGTTCTTC.